The clone carrying this T cell receptor beta chain was seen at least ten times. Its antigen is undetermined. This CDR3 contains 14 residues. Germline V CDR1 and CDR2: LGHDT, YNNKEL (reference sequence). With V trimmed by 7 bases and J by 3 bases, 9 bases remained unmatched. This specimen belongs to a study of CD8 T cells in ankylosing spondylitis. Notes on the study in general: Before this, some motif variants had been reported in reactive arthritis synovial fluid and blood.

MiXCR, run by TCRdb on the 5' RACE reads, gives a single entry per CDR3 protein. This table holds 300,000 to 400,000 distinct CDR3 sequences, around a tenth found once. The chain uses TRBV3-1 and TRBJ2-7; 7 bases agree with TRBD1. Sequencing was done on a sample of blood, either unsorted or a sorted T cell fraction (not recorded which). The TCR comes from a female donor with ankylosing spondylitis or in good health (not recorded which). The CDR3 DNA follows: TGTGCCAGCACCAAAAGAGGACAGGACTACGAGCAGTACTTC. This encodes CASTKRGQDYEQYF.